A selection of T cell receptor beta chains follows, all from one sample in a study of long-term antiretroviral therapy in people with HIV. TCRdb keeps only in-frame clones here, not all; method: immunoSEQ multiplex PCR. This table holds around 43,000 clones, about 94% found once. The sequencing here drew on unsorted PBMCs, taken 9.2 years after starting antiretroviral therapy. These receptors all stem from a man aged 25 to 45 with HIV. The conserved cysteine and the conserved F or W are not part of the CDR3 here.

V	J	CDR3
TRBV30	TRBJ1-3	AWSFGDSGNTIY
TRBV28	TRBJ1-4	ASSLPDNEKLF
TRBV10-3	TRBJ1-5	AISETGQNQPQH
TRBV6-5	TRBJ1-5	ASSYRVGSNQPQH
TRBV9	TRBJ1-1	ASSVGGTNTEAF
TRBV6-4	TRBJ2-1	ASSDTAGGHNEQF
TRBV27	TRBJ1-5	ASSPRQGSNQPQH
TRBV7-6	TRBJ2-1	ASSLDRYLEDEQF
TRBV5-1	TRBJ2-5	ASSLRGLQETQY
TRBV6-5	TRBJ2-5	ASTRTSGEETQY
TRBV27	TRBJ1-5	ASSSGDQPQH
TRBV6-5	TRBJ2-1	ASRTSGGAYNEQF
TRBV6-5	TRBJ1-6	ASSPREPRLFPLH
TRBV30	TRBJ2-7	AWSPGAGSPYEQY
TRBV2	TRBJ2-3	ASSVLPRGTDTQY
TRBV11-2	TRBJ2-2	ASSPMGNTGELF
TRBV30	TRBJ2-2	AWSASGGETGELF
TRBV2	TRBJ1-5	ASSVYSNQPQH
TRBV2	TRBJ2-1	ASSADRNEQF
TRBV27	TRBJ2-7	ASSPHVSYEQY
TRBV11-2	TRBJ2-2	ATPRARGRNAGELF
TRBV6-5	TRBJ1-2	ASSYSQGTYGYT
TRBV4-1	TRBJ2-2	ASSQAHPGPTGELF
TRBV19	TRBJ2-7	ASSIFRGGSSYEQY
TRBV7-9	TRBJ1-1	ASSLGFKAEAF
TRBV6-5	TRBJ1-1	ASSYGGGGYNTEAF
TRBV5-1	TRBJ1-1	ASTSQAGTEAF
TRBV28	TRBJ1-2	ASRGITGGDRNFRGYT
TRBV9	TRBJ2-3	ASSASRGAPDTQY